These 18 T cell receptor beta chains originate from one sample sequenced in a study of CD4 T cells in relation to SARS-CoV-2 and coronaviruses. Sequenced by immunoSEQ multiplex PCR; TCRdb stores in-frame clones only, minus some. The sample holds approximately 43,000 clones, around 82% seen once. The antigens of these receptors remain unknown. The specimen sequenced was naive CD4+ T cells from PBMCs, cultured in vitro. Subset specified: naive CD4+ T cells isolated by negative enrichment. These receptors came from an adult with COVID-19.

This chain connects TRBV7-2 to TRBJ2-1; D perhaps matches TRBD2 (5 bases). CDR3 size: 14 residues. Germline V CDR1 and CDR2: SGHTA, FQGNSA. The V end lost 0 bases, the J end lost 6 bases, and 9 bases lay between the germline ends. The CDR3 DNA sequence: TGTGCCAGCAGCTTAGCCCCTAGCTCCAATGAGCAGTTCTTC. Its translation is CASSLAPSSNEQFF. Variable domain in full (rest from reference TRBV7-2 and TRBJ2-1): GAGVSQSPSNKVTEKGKDVELRCDPISGHTALYWYRQSLGQGLEFLIYFQGNSAPDKSGLPSDRFSAERTGGSVSTLTIQRTQQEDSAVYLCASSLAPSSNEQFFGPGTRLTVL.

The chain links TRBV19 to TRBJ2-2; D not resolved. Germline CDR1 and CDR2: LNHDA and SQIVND (reference sequence). The CDR3 spans 13 residues. V lost 5 bases to trimming and J lost 6 bases, with 10 bases between them. The CDR3, as DNA: TGTGCCAGTAGTCCTGGATATGCCGGGGAGCTGTTTTTT. It yields the protein CASSPGYAGELFF.

The chain is built from TRBV9 and TRBJ1-4; TRBD1 aligns across 9 bases. Germline-derived CDR1 and CDR2 are SGDLS and YYNGEE. The CDR3 is 16 amino acids. Unmatched junction bases numbered 9, after V lost 3 bases and J lost 6 bases. The CDR3 loop is CASSADGTGYDEKLFF. CDR3 nucleotides: TGTGCCAGCAGCGCCGATGGGACAGGGTACGATGAAAAACTGTTTTTT. The full variable domain, rest sourced from reference TRBV9 and TRBJ1-4, is DSGVTQTPKHLITATGQRVTLRCSPRSGDLSVYWYQQSLDQGLQFLIQYYNGEERAKGNILERFSAQQFPDLHSELNLSSLELGDSALYFCASSADGTGYDEKLFFGSGTQLSVL.

J is TRBJ1-2 and V is TRBV30; TRBD1 might be the D (6 bases). The CDR3 loop spans 12 amino acids. CDR1 is GTSNPN, CDR2 SVGIG, per germline (reference sequence). Trimming cost V 2 bases and J 6 bases, with 10 bases left between them. The CDR3: CAWSQGMNGYTF. The CDR3 coding sequence is TGTGCCTGGAGTCAGGGGATGAATGGCTACACCTTC.

The chain uses TRBV27 and TRBJ2-1, with TRBD2 matching 9 bases. The germline gives CDR1 MNHEY, CDR2 SMNVEV (reference sequence). The CDR3 is 17 amino acids. V shed 3 bases and J 0 bases; nucleotides not matched to a gene: 6. CDR3 DNA: TGTGCCAGCAGTTTTAGGCTAGCGGGGACCTCCTACAATGAGCAGTTCTTC. Protein sequence: CASSFRLAGTSYNEQFF.

This chain links TRBV7-2 with TRBJ2-7, with a weak D call TRBD1 (6 bases). The CDR3 covers 14 residues. Looked up from germline, CDR1 is SGHTA and CDR2 is FQGNSA. Trimming removed 3 bases from V and 1 base from J, with 10 bases in between. This CDR3 is CASSFFGQSYEQYF. The CDR3 DNA follows: TGTGCCAGCAGCTTTTTCGGACAGTCCTACGAGCAGTACTTC.

The chain links TRBV9 to TRBJ2-1; 8 bases fit TRBD1. The CDR3 covers 15 residues. CDR1 and CDR2 (germline): SGDLS, YYNGEE. The V gene end was trimmed by 0 bases and the J gene end by 9 bases; junction bases not matched to a gene: 8. CDR3 protein: CASSVDPQGVGEQFF. DNA for the CDR3: TGTGCCAGCAGCGTAGACCCACAGGGGGTGGGTGAGCAGTTCTTC.

The chain links TRBV3-1 (or the pseudogene TRBV3-2) to TRBJ2-7; D is unresolved. Trimming stripped 0 bases from V and 1 base from J, with 7 bases between. Germline V CDR1 and CDR2: LGHDT, YNNKEL (reference sequence). CDR3 length: 14 amino acids. CDR3 in amino acids: CASSQDWQSYEQYF. The CDR3 nucleotides read TGTGCCAGCAGCCAAGATTGGCAGTCCTACGAGCAGTACTTC.

The rearrangement joins TRBV5-4 to TRBJ2-7; either TRBD1 or TRBD2 may supply D (5 bases each). The CDR3 spans 14 residues. V lost 3 bases and J 4 bases, leaving 14 bases between the germline ends. Germline CDR1 SGHNT, CDR2 YYREEE (reference sequence). This CDR3 is CASSSRDHIYEQYF. CDR3 bases: TGTGCCAGCAGCTCCCGGGACCACATTTACGAGCAGTACTTC.

This chain links TRBV6-1 with TRBJ2-3, with 10 bases identical to TRBD1. Trimming removed 1 base from V and 3 bases from J; junction bases left unmatched: 4. Germline CDR1 is MNHNS and CDR2 is SASEGT. The CDR3 contains 16 residues. Here the CDR3 DNA reads TGTGCCAGCAGTGAAGGGCCGGGACAGGGGACAGATACGCAGTATTTT. Amino acid sequence: CASSEGPGQGTDTQYF.

This rearrangement joins TRBV11-2 to TRBJ2-5; 9 positions agree with TRBD1. V shed 2 bases, J shed 3 bases, and the junction held 7 bases outside the gene matches. This CDR3 contains 16 residues. Germline loops: CDR1 SGHAT, CDR2 FQNNGV. The CDR3 DNA reads TGTGCCAGCAGCTTAATCGGACAGGGGACTAAAGAGACCCAGTACTTC. It codes for CASSLIGQGTKETQYF.

This clone was detected a few times. The chain has TRBV9 and TRBJ2-2; 12 bases fit TRBD2. CDR1 is SGDLS and CDR2 is YYNGEE in the germline V gene. The J segment lost 4 bases and the V segment lost 1 base, leaving 17 bases of the junction unmatched. The CDR3 spans 21 residues. The CDR3 here is CASSVLGTTAGLAGSTGELFF. The CDR3, as DNA: TGTGCCAGCAGCGTACTGGGGACCACAGCTGGACTAGCGGGATCCACCGGGGAGCTGTTTTTT. The entire variable domain, with the rest obtained from reference TRBV9 and TRBJ2-2, is as follows: DSGVTQTPKHLITATGQRVTLRCSPRSGDLSVYWYQQSLDQGLQFLIQYYNGEERAKGNILERFSAQQFPDLHSELNLSSLELGDSALYFCASSVLGTTAGLAGSTGELFFGEGSRLTVL.

The chain joins TRBV28 to TRBJ2-1, with D possibly being TRBD2 (5 bases). This CDR3 region has 14 residues. The ends were cut back, 1 base at V and 6 bases at J, with 10 bases in the middle. The germline CDR1 and CDR2 sequences are MDHEN and SYDVKM. CDR3 in amino acids: CASSLYQRSNEQFF. The CDR3 DNA reads as TGTGCCAGCAGTTTATATCAGCGGAGCAATGAGCAGTTCTTC. The full variable domain, completed using reference TRBV28 and TRBJ2-1, is DVKVTQSSRYLVKRTGEKVFLECVQDMDHENMFWYRQDPGLGLRLIYFSYDVKMKEKGDIPEGYSVSREKKERFSLILESASTNQTSMYLCASSLYQRSNEQFFGPGTRLTVL.

The CDR3 bases are TGTGCCAGCAGTGAACCAACCGAGCAAGAGACCCAGTACTTC. This encodes CASSEPTEQETQYF. This chain joins TRBV2 and TRBJ2-5; D unresolved. CDR1 is SNHLY and CDR2 is FYNNEI in the germline V gene. The CDR3 runs to 14 residues. V dropped 2 bases and J dropped 2 bases, with 9 bases sitting between them.

This chain uses TRBV5-8 with TRBJ1-4; D is ambiguous. Germline V gene sequence: CDR1 SGHTS, CDR2 YDEGEE. Trimming left V 0 bases short and J 0 bases short, with 15 bases between. The CDR3 totals 18 residues. DNA for the CDR3: TGTGCCAGCAGCTTGGCTACATCGGAGCGGGCAACTAATGAAAAACTGTTTTTT. This translates into CASSLATSERATNEKLFF.

The rearrangement links TRBV27 to TRBJ1-1; 8 bases are a match to TRBD1. In germline, CDR1 is MNHEY, CDR2 SMNVEV (reference sequence). The ends lost 5 bases at V and 4 bases at J; junction bases unmatched: 3. The CDR3 runs 13 residues. CDR3 amino acids: CASSPDRGTEAFF. The CDR3 DNA sequence: TGTGCCAGCAGTCCCGACAGGGGCACTGAAGCTTTCTTT.

In this sample, this clone turned up a few times. This chain connects TRBV19 to TRBJ1-2; 7 bases line up with TRBD1. CDR1 is LNHDA and CDR2 is SQIVND in the germline V gene (reference sequence). This CDR3 region has 14 residues. V shed 4 bases, J shed 4 bases, and the junction held 6 bases outside the gene matches. CDR3 residues: CASSTTGTVYGYTF. The CDR3 region has the DNA TGTGCCAGTAGTACCACCGGGACAGTCTATGGCTACACCTTC.

A few counts support this clone. The chain joins TRBV7-9 to TRBJ1-4, with TRBD1 as a possible D gene (5 bases). V was pared by 5 bases and J by 8 bases, with 15 bases between. This CDR3 region has 14 residues. Germline CDR1 and CDR2: SEHNR and FQNEAQ (reference sequence). The CDR3 is CASSRGGSQEKLFF. CDR3 DNA sequence: TGTGCCAGCAGCCGCGGGGGGTCTCAGGAAAAACTGTTTTTT.